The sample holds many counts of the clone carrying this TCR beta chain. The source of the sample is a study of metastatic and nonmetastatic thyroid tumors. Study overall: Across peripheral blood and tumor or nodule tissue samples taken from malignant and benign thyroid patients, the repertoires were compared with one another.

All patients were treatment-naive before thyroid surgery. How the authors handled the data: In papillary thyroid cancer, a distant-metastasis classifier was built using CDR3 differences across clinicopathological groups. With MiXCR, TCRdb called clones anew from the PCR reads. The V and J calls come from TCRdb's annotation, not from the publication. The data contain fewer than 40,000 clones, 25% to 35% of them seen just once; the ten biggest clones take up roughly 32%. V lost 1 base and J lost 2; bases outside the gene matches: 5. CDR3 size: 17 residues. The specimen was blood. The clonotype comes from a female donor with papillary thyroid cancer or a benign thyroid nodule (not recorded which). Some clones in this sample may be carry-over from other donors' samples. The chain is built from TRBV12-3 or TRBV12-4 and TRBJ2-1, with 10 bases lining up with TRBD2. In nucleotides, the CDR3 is TGTGCCAGCAGTTTAGATCTAGCGGGAGTCGCCTACAATGAGCAGTTCTTC. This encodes CASSLDLAGVAYNEQFF.